These T cell receptor beta chains were read from a single sample in a study of cytomegalovirus exposure and HLA in healthy donors. Only in-frame clones appear in the TCRdb table, and some are missing; sequencing was by immunoSEQ multiplex PCR. The data hold more than 85,000 clones, with over 60% observed a single time. The sequencing input was PBMCs. Source of these receptors: a male donor in good health and CMV-seropositive. Each CDR3 is given with its conserved first and last residue. D genes are given only for firm matches. The size of a clone is reported for some rows only, either as once, few or many, or as a class for expanded clones.

clone_size	j_call	v_call	d_call	cdr3_aa	cdr3_nt
NA	TRBJ1-2	TRBV9	NA	CASSTGAPPYGYTF	TGTGCCAGCAGCACGGGAGCACCGCCGTATGGCTACACCTTC
NA	TRBJ2-7	TRBV6-5	TRBD1	CASSYTDRGHEQYF	TGTGCCAGCAGTTACACCGACAGGGGCCACGAGCAGTACTTC
NA	TRBJ1-1	TRBV10-3	TRBD1	CAPQGAGGEGTEAFF	TGTGCCCCCCAGGGGGCAGGGGGCGAAGGTACTGAAGCTTTCTTT
NA	TRBJ2-2	TRBV7-6	NA	CASSLGSGYGTGELFF	TGTGCCAGCAGCTTAGGCAGCGGCTATGGAACCGGGGAGCTGTTTTTT
NA	TRBJ1-1	TRBV18	NA	CASSPEGRGNTEAFF	TGTGCCAGCTCACCGGAGGGGCGCGGGAACACTGAAGCTTTCTTT
NA	TRBJ2-7	TRBV2	TRBD2	CASSEGLAQLSYEQYF	TGTGCCAGCAGTGAGGGACTAGCGCAACTCTCCTACGAGCAGTACTTC
NA	TRBJ2-3	TRBV19	TRBD2	CASSRGGPDTQYF	TGTGCCAGTAGTCGCGGGGGGCCAGATACGCAGTATTTT
NA	TRBJ2-3	TRBV30	TRBD2	CAWGGTSGRWGTDTQYF	TGTGCCTGGGGGGGGACTAGCGGGAGGTGGGGTACAGATACGCAGTATTTT
NA	TRBJ2-1	TRBV6-1	NA	CASSESGSSYNEQFF	TGTGCCAGCAGTGAATCTGGGAGCTCCTACAATGAGCAGTTCTTC
few	TRBJ2-7	TRBV9	TRBD2	CASSKGLVASPSYEQYF	TGTGCCAGCAGCAAGGGACTAGTGGCGTCTCCGTCCTACGAGCAGTACTTC
NA	TRBJ2-3	TRBV5-1	TRBD1	CASSLGDRGDTQYF	TGCGCCAGCAGCTTGGGGGACAGGGGAGATACGCAGTATTTT
NA	TRBJ1-1	TRBV7-2	NA	CASSLVGDTEAFF	TGTGCCAGCAGCTTAGTGGGAGACACTGAAGCTTTCTTT
NA	TRBJ2-3	TRBV19	TRBD2	CASSPRTSGMADTQYF	TGTGCCAGTAGTCCTCGGACTAGCGGGATGGCAGATACGCAGTATTTT
once	TRBJ2-3	TRBV7-3	NA	CASSLTSGDTQYF	TGTGCCAGCAGCTTAACAAGCGGAGATACGCAGTATTTT
NA	TRBJ2-2	TRBV11-2	TRBD1	CASEQGALGPGELFF	TGTGCCAGCGAACAGGGGGCGCTGGGACCCGGGGAGCTGTTTTTT
NA	TRBJ2-2	TRBV2	NA	CASSPQGGDTGELFF	TGTGCCAGCAGTCCCCAGGGGGGCGACACCGGGGAGCTGTTTTTT
NA	TRBJ2-2	TRBV4-2	TRBD1	CASSPGQGLRTGELFF	TGTGCCAGCAGCCCGGGACAGGGGCTTCGCACCGGGGAGCTGTTTTTT
NA	TRBJ2-1	TRBV29-1	TRBD2	CSVRTSFGNEQFF	TGCAGCGTTAGGACTAGCTTCGGCAATGAGCAGTTCTTC
NA	TRBJ2-6	TRBV29-1	NA	CSVEVFRTGANGLTF	TGCAGCGTTGAAGTCTTCCGGACTGGTGCCAACGGCCTGACTTTC
NA	TRBJ1-3	TRBV5-1	NA	CASSLGGQGLLSGNTIYF	TGCGCCAGCAGCTTGGGTGGGCAGGGACTTCTCTCTGGAAACACCATATATTTT
NA	TRBJ1-2	TRBV5-1	NA	CASSLPSVLAGYTF	TGCGCCAGCAGCTTGCCAAGTGTTCTGGCTGGCTACACCTTC
once	TRBJ2-7	TRBV5-5	TRBD2	CASSLALAGGNSYEQYF	TGTGCCAGCAGCTTGGCCCTAGCGGGAGGCAACTCCTACGAGCAGTACTTC
NA	TRBJ2-7	TRBV29-1	NA	CSVHRVLYEQYF	TGCAGCGTTCACAGGGTCCTATACGAGCAGTACTTC
few	TRBJ1-3	TRBV7-9	TRBD1	CASSSGQAGNTIYF	TGTGCCAGCAGCTCGGGACAGGCGGGAAACACCATATATTTT
NA	TRBJ2-1	TRBV4-1	TRBD2	CASSQDGGRNEQFF	TGCGCCAGCAGCCAAGATGGCGGGAGGAATGAGCAGTTCTTC
NA	TRBJ1-1	TRBV5-1	NA	CASSLGDSNTEAFF	TGCGCCAGCAGCTTGGGGGACTCGAACACTGAAGCTTTCTTT
NA	TRBJ2-7	TRBV21-1	NA	CASRQGAEIGGAYEQYF	TGTGCCAGCAGGCAGGGGGCCGAAATCGGAGGGGCCTACGAGCAGTACTTC
NA	TRBJ2-2	TRBV9	NA	CASSVDTGELFF	TGTGCCAGCAGCGTCGACACCGGGGAGCTGTTTTTT
NA	TRBJ2-3	TRBV28	NA	CASSVPHLGGSTDTQYF	TGTGCCAGCAGCGTACCCCACCTGGGGGGAAGCACAGATACGCAGTATTTT
NA	TRBJ1-2	TRBV5-6	NA	CASSLTGAGNYGYTF	TGTGCCAGCAGCCTTACTGGAGCAGGGAACTATGGCTACACCTTC
NA	TRBJ1-5	TRBV9	NA	CASNTRLVPYQPQHF	TGTGCCAGCAACACCCGTCTGGTCCCCTATCAGCCCCAGCATTTT
NA	TRBJ2-5	TRBV10-3	TRBD1	CAISNTGTGEETQYF	TGTGCCATCAGTAACACCGGGACAGGGGAAGAGACCCAGTACTTC
NA	TRBJ2-5	TRBV28	NA	CASSLLAPTQETQYF	TGTGCCAGCAGTTTACTAGCGCCTACCCAAGAGACCCAGTACTTC
NA	TRBJ2-5	TRBV27	NA	CASSLSSSGGTQYF	TGTGCCAGCAGTTTATCGTCGTCAGGTGGGACCCAGTACTTC
NA	TRBJ2-7	TRBV7-2	TRBD2	CASSYFDGGRTYEQYF	TGTGCCAGCAGCTATTTCGACGGCGGGAGGACCTACGAGCAGTACTTC
NA	TRBJ2-7	TRBV29-1	NA	CSVDYGYEQYF	TGCAGCGTTGATTACGGGTACGAGCAGTACTTC
NA	TRBJ2-5	TRBV7-2	TRBD2	CASSLVAGGSETQYF	TGTGCCAGCAGCTTAGTCGCGGGAGGGAGTGAGACCCAGTACTTC
NA	TRBJ2-3	TRBV6-4	TRBD1	CASSEQGGTDTQYF	TGTGCCAGCAGTGAACAGGGGGGTACAGATACGCAGTATTTT
NA	TRBJ2-7	TRBV5-1	NA	CASMRGDEQYF	TGCGCCAGCATGCGCGGGGACGAGCAGTACTTC
NA	TRBJ2-1	TRBV7-6	TRBD1	CASSYGQGYNEQFF	TGTGCCAGCAGCTACGGACAGGGCTACAATGAGCAGTTCTTC
NA	TRBJ2-6	TRBV7-3	NA	CASSSYRNPPSGANGLTF	TGTGCCAGCAGCTCGTACCGGAACCCACCTTCTGGGGCCAACGGCCTGACTTTC
few	TRBJ2-5	TRBV7-9	TRBD2	CASSQAGGQETQYF	TGTGCCAGCAGCCAAGCGGGGGGGCAAGAGACCCAGTACTTC
NA	TRBJ2-7	TRBV28	TRBD2	CASSLTSLSYEQYF	TGTGCCAGCAGCTTGACTAGCCTCTCCTACGAGCAGTACTTC
few	TRBJ2-6	TRBV5-1	NA	CASSLQDPTLSGANVLTF	TGCGCCAGCAGCTTGCAGGATCCCACGCTCTCTGGGGCCAACGTCCTGACTTTC
NA	TRBJ1-5	TRBV7-2	NA	CASSLNPREPQHF	TGTGCCAGCAGCTTAAACCCCAGGGAGCCCCAGCATTTT
once	TRBJ2-3	TRBV5-1	NA	CASSLGVRADSTDTQYF	TGCGCCAGCAGCTTGGGGGTGAGAGCGGATAGCACAGATACGCAGTATTTT
NA	TRBJ2-7	TRBV5-1	TRBD1	CASTPGQGAYEQYF	TGCGCCAGCACCCCGGGACAGGGGGCCTACGAGCAGTACTTC
NA	TRBJ1-1	TRBV7-2	TRBD1	CASSLHRGEAFF	TGTGCCAGCAGCCTTCACAGGGGTGAAGCTTTCTTT
NA	TRBJ1-5	TRBV28	NA	CASSLGQYSNQPQHF	TGTGCCAGCAGTTTAGGGCAGTATAGCAATCAGCCCCAGCATTTT
NA	TRBJ2-7	TRBV18	TRBD2	CASSPLAGGFDEQYF	TGTGCCAGCTCACCCCTAGCGGGGGGGTTTGACGAGCAGTACTTC
NA	TRBJ2-1	TRBV2	TRBD2	CASSPPGLAEYNEQFF	TGTGCCAGCAGTCCTCCGGGACTAGCGGAGTACAATGAGCAGTTCTTC
NA	TRBJ1-4	TRBV27	TRBD1	CASRLTGTVGEKLFF	TGTGCCAGCAGGCTGACCGGGACAGTTGGGGAAAAACTGTTTTTT
NA	TRBJ2-5	TRBV2	TRBD1	CASRPGTGGPTQYF	TGTGCCAGCAGGCCCGGGACAGGGGGCCCGACCCAGTACTTC